Following are 9 T cell receptor beta chains from one sample sequenced in a study of shared clonotypes between healthy human individuals. TCRdb's table, derived via immunoSEQ multiplex PCR, lists solely in-frame clones and lacks some. Here the sample spans around 500,000 clones, 70% to 85% being singletons. Sample: PBMCs. The receptor source for this set is a woman in her 40s in good health. Some clones in this sample may be carry-over from other donors' samples.

V and J are TRBV25-1 and TRBJ2-2; no firm D call. CDR3 length: 14 amino acids. Germline V lookup: CDR1 MGHDK, CDR2 SYGVNS. Deletions cut 5 bases from V and 6 bases from J, with 13 bases between. The DNA for the CDR3 is TGTGCCAGCAGTCCCTTCCATGGGCCCGGGGAGCTGTTTTTT. This encodes CASSPFHGPGELFF.

This chain links TRBV5-1 with TRBJ2-7; 10 bases map to TRBD1. From germline, CDR1 is SGHRS and CDR2 YFSETQ. The trim removed 4 bases at V and 5 bases at J, leaving 3 bases unmatched. The CDR3 consists of 13 residues. Here the CDR3 DNA reads TGCGCCAGCAGCATAGGGACAGGGGACGAGCAGTACTTC. It yields the protein CASSIGTGDEQYF.

The CDR3 sequence is CASSLLQETYSNQPQHF. The CDR3 nucleotides are TGTGCCAGCAGTTTATTACAGGAGACATATAGCAATCAGCCCCAGCATTTT. The chain couples TRBV28 to TRBJ1-5, with D possibly matching TRBD1 (5 bases). CDR1 is MDHEN and CDR2 is SYDVKM in the germline V gene. There are 17 residues in the CDR3. Trimming cost V 1 base and J 0 bases, with 13 bases left between them.

This sequence joins TRBV9 and TRBJ2-2; D not resolved. This CDR3 is 15 amino acids long. Germline CDR1 reads SGDLS; CDR2 reads YYNGEE. V lost 2 bases, J lost 0 bases, and 8 bases lay in between. CDR3 coding DNA: TGTGCCAGCAGCGTCCAATATTCGAACACCGGGGAGCTGTTTTTT. It translates to CASSVQYSNTGELFF.

V is TRBV28 and J is TRBJ2-1; D remains unclear. Germline CDR1 reads MDHEN; CDR2 reads SYDVKM. V lost 1 base to trimming and J lost 0 bases, with 7 bases between them. This CDR3 region has 15 residues. The DNA for the CDR3 is TGTGCCAGCAGTTTATCCTGGAGCTCCTACAATGAGCAGTTCTTC. As protein: CASSLSWSSYNEQFF.

The rearrangement joins TRBV28 to TRBJ1-5; D remains unclear. With 7 bases removed from V and 9 bases from J, the gap between germline ends came to 13 bases. Germline V gives CDR1 MDHEN, CDR2 SYDVKM. CDR3 length equals 12 residues. This CDR3 reads CASNEGIRPQHF. The CDR3, as DNA: TGTGCCAGCAATGAGGGAATCAGGCCCCAGCATTTT.

The chain recombines TRBV7-2 with TRBJ2-5; 7 nucleotides align to TRBD2. CDR1 and CDR2 from the germline V gene are SGHTA and FQGNSA. The CDR3 covers 14 residues. The trim removed 4 bases at V and 4 bases at J, leaving 6 bases unmatched. The CDR3 reads CASSYPSGRETQYF. The CDR3 DNA sequence: TGTGCCAGCAGCTACCCTAGCGGCCGAGAGACCCAGTACTTC.

V usage is TRBV7-8 and J usage is TRBJ2-7; no reliable D call. Germline V gene lookup returns CDR1 SGHVS and CDR2 FQNEAQ. V was pared by 3 bases and J by 0 bases, with 12 bases between. The CDR3 length is 15 residues. The DNA of the CDR3 is TGTGCCAGCAGCTTCTCCCCGTCCACCTCCTACGAGCAGTACTTC. This encodes CASSFSPSTSYEQYF.

CDR3 sequence (DNA): TGTGCCAGCAGCTTATTAAGATACGGGACAGGGAGCTACGAGCAGTACTTC. Translated: CASSLLRYGTGSYEQYF. The chain has TRBV7-9 and TRBJ2-7, with 9 bases identical to TRBD1. The CDR3 sequence is 17 residues long. CDR1 SEHNR and CDR2 FQNEAQ come from the germline V gene (reference sequence). The J segment lost 3 bases and the V segment lost 2 bases, leaving 11 bases of the junction unmatched.